Shown below are 26 T cell receptor beta chains from a single sample sequenced in a study of cytomegalovirus exposure and HLA in healthy donors. Amplification used 60 Vbeta primers and 13 Jbeta primers. The repertoire was sequenced with immunoSEQ multiplex PCR; TCRdb's copy has only in-frame clones and lacks some. In the table there are 95,000 to 150,000 clones, roughly 71% of which are singletons. Sequences were obtained from PBMCs. The receptors were sampled from a woman in her thirties or forties in good health and CMV-seropositive.

V and J are TRBV6-1 and TRBJ2-2, with D perhaps matching TRBD1 (6 bases). CDR3 length equals 15 residues. The ends were cut back, 7 bases at V and 3 bases at J, with 15 bases in the middle. The germline V gene has CDR1 MNHNS and CDR2 SASEGT. CDR3 amino acids: CASNKMAGDTGELFF. The CDR3 DNA reads as TGTGCCAGCAATAAGATGGCAGGGGACACCGGGGAGCTGTTTTTT.

J is TRBJ2-7 and V is TRBV4-1; 9 positions agree with TRBD1. This CDR3 is 15 amino acids long. V shed 0 bases, J shed 2 bases, and the junction held 2 bases outside the gene matches. Per the germline V gene, CDR1 is MGHRA and CDR2 is YSYEKL. Here the CDR3 reads CASSQERDRAYEQYF. The CDR3, as DNA: TGCGCCAGCAGCCAAGAAAGGGACAGGGCCTACGAGCAGTACTTC.

DNA of the CDR3: TGTGCCAGCAGCTCGGGATTGAACACTGAAGCTTTCTTT. The encoded protein is CASSSGLNTEAFF. V and J are TRBV9 and TRBJ1-1, with D unclear. CDR3 length equals 13 residues. The germline V and J ends were trimmed by 4 bases and 0 bases, with 7 bases remaining between them. Germline V CDR1 and CDR2: SGDLS, YYNGEE.

The rearrangement uses TRBV28 and TRBJ2-7; possible D gene TRBD1, 5 bases. Trimming removed 5 bases from V and 0 bases from J, with 20 bases in between. The CDR3 length is 17 residues. In germline, CDR1 is MDHEN, CDR2 SYDVKM. The CDR3 is CASSPVQQATFSYEQYF. The CDR3 DNA follows: TGTGCCAGCAGTCCAGTACAACAGGCTACATTCTCCTACGAGCAGTACTTC. Full variable domain (missing parts from reference TRBV28 and TRBJ2-7): DVKVTQSSRYLVKRTGEKVFLECVQDMDHENMFWYRQDPGLGLRLIYFSYDVKMKEKGDIPEGYSVSREKKERFSLILESASTNQTSMYLCASSPVQQATFSYEQYFGPGTRLTVT.

CDR3 sequence: CASTERSTEAFF. CDR3 coding DNA: TGTGCCAGCACGGAACGGAGCACTGAAGCTTTCTTT. The chain combines TRBV6-1 with TRBJ1-1; unclear D gene. Looked up from germline, CDR1 is MNHNS and CDR2 is SASEGT. Trimming removed 7 bases from V and 4 bases from J, with 10 bases in between. The CDR3 sequence is 12 residues long.

The rearrangement links TRBV4-3 to TRBJ2-2; no reliable D call. Germline loops: CDR1 LGHNA, CDR2 YSLEER. This CDR3 has 15 residues. The germline V and J ends were trimmed by 2 bases and 2 bases, with 9 bases remaining between them. The DNA for the CDR3 is TGCGCCAGCAGCCAACCGGGTCCCAACACCGGGGAGCTGTTTTTT. It translates to CASSQPGPNTGELFF.

This clone was found a few times. This sequence joins TRBV30 and TRBJ2-6; no clear D. The length of the CDR3 is 13 residues. Deletions cut 7 bases from V and 3 bases from J, with 10 bases between. Germline V gives CDR1 GTSNPN, CDR2 SVGIG (reference sequence). The CDR3 sequence: CASPRRGANVLTF. CDR3 in DNA: TGTGCCTCCCCTAGGCGTGGGGCCAACGTCCTGACTTTC. The complete variable domain, with remaining parts taken from reference TRBV30 and TRBJ2-6, reads SQTIHQWPATLVQPVGSPLSLECTVEGTSNPNLYWYRQAAGRGLQLLFYSVGIGQISSEVPQNLSASRPQDRQFILSSKKLLLSDSGFYLCASPRRGANVLTFGAGSRLTVL.

This clone was counted a single time. Germline and junction disagree at one end, which may indicate a read error. The V and J genes are TRBV6-5 and TRBJ2-7, with D possibly TRBD2 on 6 matching bases. The CDR3 spans 13 residues. CDR1 and CDR2 (germline): MNHEY, SVGAGI. Here the CDR3 reads CASSERGNGEQCF. For the CDR3, the DNA is TGTGCCAGCAGCGAACGGGGGAATGGCGAGCAGTGCTTC.

The chain employs TRBV6-5 and TRBJ1-2; a weak D match, TRBD1 (5 bases). Germline CDR1 MNHEY, CDR2 SVGAGI. The V and J ends lost 4 bases and 4 bases respectively, with 13 bases between them. CDR3 length equals 14 residues. This CDR3 is CASSFLGASYGYTF. The DNA for the CDR3 is TGTGCCAGCAGTTTTCTAGGGGCCAGCTATGGCTACACCTTC.

The rearrangement uses TRBV18 and TRBJ1-1; 9 bases are a match to TRBD1. Germline V lookup: CDR1 KGHSH, CDR2 LQKENI. J gave up 6 bases and V 5 bases, and 16 bases lay outside the gene matches. The CDR3 is 17 residues long. CDR3 protein: CASSSSGRDREMAEAFF. CDR3 coding DNA: TGTGCCAGCTCATCCTCGGGGAGGGACAGGGAAATGGCTGAAGCTTTCTTT. Variable domain in full (rest from reference TRBV18 and TRBJ1-1): NAGVMQNPRHLVRRRGQEARLRCSPMKGHSHVYWYRQLPEEGLKFMVYLQKENIIDESGMPKERFSAEFPKEGPSILRIQQVVRGDSAAYFCASSSSGRDREMAEAFFGQGTRLTVV.

The sample holds one count of this clone. This chain links TRBV7-2 with TRBJ2-7; weak D call: TRBD1 (6 bases). Trimming removed 5 bases from V and 1 base from J, with 12 bases in between. This CDR3 region has 14 residues. Germline-derived CDR1 and CDR2 are SGHTA and FQGNSA. CDR3 coding DNA: TGTGCCAGCAGCCCAGGGGACGGTTCCTACGAGCAGTACTTC. It is translated as CASSPGDGSYEQYF.

V is TRBV29-1 and J is TRBJ2-3, with D possibly being TRBD1 (6 bases). Germline-derived CDR1 and CDR2 are SQVTM and ANQGSEA. V lost 5 bases and J lost 2, with 11 bases in between. There are 13 residues in the CDR3. CDR3 sequence: CSVSGDYTDTQYF. As DNA, the CDR3 is TGCAGCGTTTCAGGGGATTACACAGATACGCAGTATTTT.

This chain joins TRBV4-3 and TRBJ1-1; a possible D gene is TRBD1 (5 bases). This CDR3 has 15 amino acids. V gave up 0 bases and J gave up 2 bases, with 10 bases separating them. Per germline, CDR1 LGHNA and CDR2 YSLEER. The CDR3 nucleotides read TGCGCCAGCAGCCAAGATCGCAGGGCCAACACTGAAGCTTTCTTT. Translating it yields CASSQDRRANTEAFF.

This chain connects TRBV7-9 to TRBJ2-5, with D perhaps TRBD2 (6 bases). CDR1 is SEHNR and CDR2 is FQNEAQ in the germline V gene (reference sequence). The CDR3 is 15 residues long. V lost 5 bases and J 4 bases, leaving 17 bases between the germline ends. CDR3 DNA: TGTGCCAGCAGCCCGGGATACCGGAGGGCAGAGACCCAGTACTTC. This translates into CASSPGYRRAETQYF.

This clone was recorded a few times. J is TRBJ2-1 and V is TRBV7-9, with 9 bases that match TRBD1. This CDR3 has 16 amino acids. V shed 4 bases, J shed 7 bases, and the junction held 11 bases outside the gene matches. Germline V lookup: CDR1 SEHNR, CDR2 FQNEAQ (reference sequence). The CDR3, as DNA: TGTGCCAGCAGCTCAGACGGGACAGGGAGGCTTAATGAGCAGTTCTTC. It yields the protein CASSSDGTGRLNEQFF.

The gene calls are TRBV7-2 and TRBJ1-2, with TRBD1 identical over 9 bases. After removal of 1 base from V and 6 bases from J, the junction contained 6 bases not matched to a gene. Germline-derived CDR1 and CDR2 are SGHTA and FQGNSA. This CDR3 contains 15 residues. CDR3 in amino acids: CASSLVPGTGNGYTF. The CDR3 region has the DNA TGTGCCAGCAGCTTAGTCCCCGGGACAGGGAATGGCTACACCTTC. The complete variable domain, with remaining parts taken from reference TRBV7-2 and TRBJ1-2, reads GAGVSQSPSNKVTEKGKDVELRCDPISGHTALYWYRQSLGQGLEFLIYFQGNSAPDKSGLPSDRFSAERTGGSVSTLTIQRTQQEDSAVYLCASSLVPGTGNGYTFGSGTRLTVV.

The chain has TRBV2 and TRBJ1-5, with D uncertain. The germline V gene has CDR1 SNHLY and CDR2 FYNNEI. V gave up 8 bases and J gave up 0 bases, with 11 bases separating them. The CDR3 contains 14 residues. The CDR3 DNA follows: TGTGCCAGCTGCCGCGAATATAGCAATCAGCCCCAGCATTTT. Its translation is CASCREYSNQPQHF. Full variable domain (missing parts from reference TRBV2 and TRBJ1-5): EPEVTQTPSHQVTQMGQEVILRCVPISNHLYFYWYRQILGQKVEFLVSFYNNEISEKSEIFDDQFSVERPDGSNFTLKIRSTKLEDSAMYFCASCREYSNQPQHFGDGTRLSIL.

This clone was observed a few times. The chain employs TRBV7-9 and TRBJ2-5; D is uncertain. Germline assignment: CDR1 SEHNR and CDR2 FQNEAQ (reference sequence). V lost 5 bases, J lost 4 bases, and 5 bases lay in between. The CDR3 runs to 11 residues. The CDR3, as DNA: TGTGCCAGCAGCGGCGGAGAGACCCAGTACTTC. Protein sequence: CASSGGETQYF.

The table lists this clone with a few counts. The genes are TRBV19 and TRBJ2-3; no definite D call. CDR1 is LNHDA and CDR2 is SQIVND in the germline V gene (reference sequence). The V and J ends lost 4 bases and 4 bases respectively, with 6 bases between them. The CDR3 covers 12 residues. The CDR3 sequence: CASSTSADTQYF. CDR3 sequence (DNA): TGTGCCAGTAGTACCAGCGCAGATACGCAGTATTTT.

The rearrangement joins TRBV5-5 to TRBJ1-5, with 10 bases lining up with TRBD1. The CDR3 is 16 residues long. V was pared by 5 bases and J by 0 bases, with 5 bases of the junction left unmatched. The germline CDR1 and CDR2 sequences are SGHKS and YYEKEE (reference sequence). CDR3 in amino acids: CASSPGQGLSNQPQHF. The CDR3 DNA sequence: TGTGCCAGCAGTCCGGGACAGGGGCTTAGCAATCAGCCCCAGCATTTT. Combining the CDR3 with reference TRBV5-5 and TRBJ1-5 gives the whole variable domain DAGVTQSPTHLIKTRGQQVTLRCSPISGHKSVSWYQQVLGQGPQFIFQYYEKEERGRGNFPDRFSARQFPNYSSELNVNALLLGDSALYLCASSPGQGLSNQPQHFGDGTRLSIL.

V is TRBV28 and J is TRBJ1-1; 7 bases are a match to TRBD1. The V segment lost 6 bases and the J segment 1 base; nucleotides outside the gene matches: 8. In germline, CDR1 is MDHEN, CDR2 SYDVKM. CDR3 length: 15 residues. DNA of the CDR3: TGTGCCAGCAGCCGGGACAGTCCGGCGAACACTGAAGCTTTCTTT. Translation gives CASSRDSPANTEAFF. The whole variable domain, remainder taken from reference TRBV28 and TRBJ1-1, is DVKVTQSSRYLVKRTGEKVFLECVQDMDHENMFWYRQDPGLGLRLIYFSYDVKMKEKGDIPEGYSVSREKKERFSLILESASTNQTSMYLCASSRDSPANTEAFFGQGTRLTVV.

CDR3 nucleotides: TGTGCCAGCAGTTCAGGGACAGACTATCAGCCCCAGCATTTT. It translates to CASSSGTDYQPQHF. This chain uses TRBV28 with TRBJ1-5, with 7 bases identical to TRBD1. Germline CDR1 is MDHEN and CDR2 is SYDVKM. The CDR3 runs to 14 residues. The junction had 5 bases not matched to a gene; V was cut back by 4 bases and J by 5 bases.

This clone was observed once. The V call is TRBV5-1, the J call TRBJ2-7; D remains ambiguous. Germline CDR1 reads SGHRS; CDR2 reads YFSETQ. Trimming shortened V by 3 bases and J by 2 bases, and 9 bases separated the two germline ends. This CDR3 has 13 residues. Here the CDR3 reads CASSSNGPYEQYF. The CDR3 nucleotides are TGCGCCAGCAGCTCGAATGGGCCCTACGAGCAGTACTTC.

This rearrangement joins TRBV30 to TRBJ1-5, with D possibly TRBD1 on 5 matching bases. Trimming stripped 0 bases from V and 4 bases from J, with 13 bases between. This CDR3 region has 15 residues. Germline-derived CDR1 and CDR2 are GTSNPN and SVGIG (reference sequence). In nucleotides, the CDR3 is TGTGCCTGGAGTGTACCTCGACAGCTTAATCAGCCCCAGCATTTT. Residues: CAWSVPRQLNQPQHF.

The chain combines TRBV19 with TRBJ1-5, with 9 bases identical to TRBD1. V lost 5 bases, J lost 6 bases, and 2 bases stayed unmatched. CDR1 is LNHDA and CDR2 is SQIVND in the germline V gene (reference sequence). The CDR3 loop spans 13 amino acids. The CDR3 bases are TGTGCCAGTAGTTCGGACAGGGGTCAGCCCCAGCATTTT. This gives the protein CASSSDRGQPQHF. Combining the CDR3 with reference TRBV19 and TRBJ1-5 gives the whole variable domain DGGITQSPKYLFRKEGQNVTLSCEQNLNHDAMYWYRQDPGQGLRLIYYSQIVNDFQKGDIAEGYSVSREKKESFPLTVTSAQKNPTAFYLCASSSDRGQPQHFGDGTRLSIL.

The CDR3 here is CASSLEAATSVLSYGYTF. The DNA of the CDR3 is TGTGCCAGCAGCTTAGAGGCGGCTACCTCTGTACTGAGCTATGGCTACACCTTC. The chain employs TRBV7-6 and TRBJ1-2; D call uncertain. Trimming took 1 base from V and 4 from J, leaving 22 bases between them. The CDR3 is made up of 18 amino acids. Germline V lookup: CDR1 SGHVS, CDR2 FNYEAQ.